The rows below give T cell receptor beta chains drawn from one sample of a study of cytomegalovirus exposure and HLA in healthy donors. Data came from immunoSEQ multiplex PCR; TCRdb stores just in-frame clones and leaves some out. There are 110,000 to 150,000 clones in the sample; roughly 73% occur only once, and 13% to 15% lies in the top ten. Sequencing input: PBMCs. The receptors originated from a human donor in good health. Each CDR3 is given with its conserved first and last residue. D genes are given only for firm matches. Rows give clone size only sometimes, using once, few, many, or a class for an expanded clone.

V gene,D gene,J gene,clone size,CDR3 protein,CDR3 DNA
TRBV7-6,TRBD1,TRBJ1-6,-,CASSRTGVNSPLHF,TGTGCCAGCAGCAGGACAGGGGTCAACTCACCCCTCCACTTT
TRBV7-3,-,TRBJ2-7,-,CASSVPGYEQYF,TGTGCCAGCAGCGTCCCCGGCTACGAGCAGTACTTC
TRBV5-1,-,TRBJ1-1,-,CASSLRGTNTEAFF,TGCGCCAGCAGCTTGCGGGGGACTAACACTGAAGCTTTCTTT
TRBV15,-,TRBJ1-1,-,CATRRGRGVTEAFF,TGTGCCACTAGACGGGGGAGGGGGGTCACTGAAGCTTTCTTT
TRBV11-1,-,TRBJ1-2,-,CASSASSYGYTF,TGTGCCAGCAGCGCGTCAAGTTATGGCTACACCTTC
TRBV4-1,-,TRBJ2-2,few,CASSHSSGGELFF,TGCGCCAGCAGCCACTCCTCAGGAGGGGAGCTGTTTTTT
TRBV4-1,TRBD1,TRBJ2-1,-,CASSLEQGAAYNEQFF,TGCGCCAGCAGCCTCGAGCAGGGGGCGGCCTACAATGAGCAGTTCTTC
TRBV5-1,-,TRBJ1-1,-,CASRQDRYHTEAFF,TGCGCCAGCAGACAGGACAGATACCACACTGAAGCTTTCTTT
TRBV6-5,-,TRBJ1-5,-,CASRDHTGPNQPQHF,TGTGCCAGCAGAGACCACACAGGGCCAAATCAGCCCCAGCATTTT
TRBV5-4,-,TRBJ2-3,once,CASSLWWGSTDTQYF,TGTGCCAGCAGCTTGTGGTGGGGCAGCACAGATACGCAGTATTTT
TRBV4-2,TRBD1,TRBJ2-3,few,CASSQTVRRRGRTDTQYF,TGTGCCAGCAGCCAAACGGTGAGGCGCAGGGGGCGAACAGATACGCAGTATTTT
TRBV5-5,-,TRBJ2-7,-,CASSTYYEQYF,TGTGCCAGCAGCACCTACTACGAGCAGTACTTC
TRBV27,TRBD2,TRBJ2-7,-,CASSFGGNEQYF,TGTGCCAGCAGTTTCGGGGGGAACGAGCAGTACTTC
TRBV7-2,-,TRBJ1-2,-,CASSLASGYRHGYTF,TGTGCCAGCAGCTTAGCGTCAGGGTACAGGCATGGCTACACCTTC
TRBV6-6,-,TRBJ1-2,once,CASRVGGRESGYTF,TGTGCCAGCAGGGTGGGTGGCAGGGAATCTGGCTACACCTTC
TRBV30,-,TRBJ2-5,-,CAWTVGGPETQYF,TGTGCCTGGACTGTAGGGGGTCCGGAGACCCAGTACTTC
TRBV7-9,TRBD2,TRBJ2-3,-,CASSPNERGTSTDTQYF,TGTGCCAGCAGCCCCAATGAGCGGGGGACTAGCACAGATACGCAGTATTTT
TRBV4-1,-,TRBJ1-4,-,CASSQDRRIQGGGEKLFF,TGCGCCAGCAGCCAAGATCGGAGAATCCAGGGAGGGGGTGAAAAACTGTTTTTT
TRBV6-5,TRBD1,TRBJ1-1,few,CASSNRQGFQAEAFF,TGTGCCAGCAGTAACAGACAGGGTTTCCAGGCTGAAGCTTTCTTT
TRBV15,-,TRBJ1-4,-,CATSRAQGGEKLFF,TGTGCCACCAGCAGAGCGCAGGGCGGCGAAAAACTGTTTTTT
TRBV27,-,TRBJ1-2,few,CASSSDFEANYGYTF,TGTGCCAGCAGTTCCGATTTTGAGGCTAACTATGGCTACACCTTC
TRBV2,TRBD2,TRBJ2-5,-,CASSVLGLKETQYF,TGTGCCAGCAGCGTTTTGGGACTAAAGGAGACCCAGTACTTC
TRBV4-1,TRBD1,TRBJ1-2,few,CASSQGQEEYGYTF,TGCGCCAGCAGCCAGGGACAGGAGGAATATGGCTACACCTTC
TRBV5-5,-,TRBJ2-1,-,CASISLGGLSDEQFF,TGTGCCAGCATATCCCTGGGGGGGCTCTCGGATGAGCAGTTCTTC
TRBV7-9,-,TRBJ2-3,-,CASSLAGKADTQYF,TGTGCCAGCAGCTTAGCCGGGAAGGCAGATACGCAGTATTTT
TRBV11-3,TRBD2,TRBJ2-2,-,CASSLVRGQRGGELFF,TGTGCCAGCAGCTTAGTTCGCGGCCAGCGGGGCGGGGAGCTGTTTTTT
TRBV5-4,TRBD1,TRBJ2-2,-,CASSKGQSTGELFF,TGTGCCAGCTCAAAGGGACAGTCCACCGGGGAGCTGTTTTTT
TRBV2,TRBD1,TRBJ2-3,-,CASTSRTGTSTDTQYF,TGTGCCAGCACCTCCAGGACAGGGACCAGCACAGATACGCAGTATTTT
TRBV6-1,TRBD2,TRBJ2-1,few,CASIDPSGGVWEQFF,TGTGCCAGCATCGACCCTAGCGGGGGTGTCTGGGAGCAGTTCTTC
TRBV2,-,TRBJ1-2,-,CASPAIGQQTGYPF,TGTGCCAGCCCGGCGATCGGACAGCAAACGGGCTACCCCTTC
TRBV4-1,-,TRBJ1-5,-,CASSQGLVIPHSNQPQHF,TGCGCCAGCAGCCAAGGGCTGGTCATACCTCATAGCAATCAGCCCCAGCATTTT
TRBV2,-,TRBJ2-1,few,CASSESSERGEQFF,TGTGCCAGCAGTGAATCTAGCGAGAGGGGTGAGCAGTTCTTC
TRBV25-1,TRBD2,TRBJ2-1,-,CASSDVSGRNEQFF,TGTGCCAGCAGTGATGTTAGCGGGAGAAATGAGCAGTTCTTC
TRBV19,TRBD1,TRBJ1-2,-,CASSPGTGYGYTF,TGTGCCAGTAGCCCCGGGACAGGCTATGGCTACACCTTC
TRBV7-6,TRBD1,TRBJ2-3,few,CASSRRQGTDTQYF,TGTGCCAGCAGTCGAAGACAGGGAACAGATACGCAGTATTTT
TRBV6-1,TRBD2,TRBJ2-3,-,CASGRRGGGSDTQYF,TGTGCCAGCGGTAGACGGGGGGGCGGATCAGATACGCAGTATTTT
TRBV2,-,TRBJ2-1,-,CASSETSVNEQFF,TGTGCCAGCAGTGAGACTAGTGTAAATGAGCAGTTCTTC
TRBV19,-,TRBJ1-2,few,CASSMGQLYGYTF,TGTGCCAGTAGTATGGGGCAACTCTATGGCTACACCTTC
TRBV7-9,-,TRBJ2-2,-,CASSPRDTSSSGELFF,TGTGCCAGCAGCCCTCGGGACACGTCCTCGTCCGGGGAGCTGTTTTTT
TRBV5-1,-,TRBJ1-1,-,CASSDSLSTEAFF,TGCGCCAGCAGTGATAGTTTGTCCACTGAAGCTTTCTTT
TRBV27,-,TRBJ1-1,-,CASSLNRVNTEAFF,TGTGCCAGCAGTCTTAACCGGGTGAACACTGAAGCTTTCTTT
TRBV9,-,TRBJ2-1,-,CASSGTGGVMIGQFF,TGTGCCAGCAGCGGGACAGGAGGGGTAATGATAGGGCAGTTCTTC
TRBV6-1,-,TRBJ2-7,-,CASNSIGDEQYF,TGTGCCAGCAACAGTATAGGCGACGAGCAGTACTTC
TRBV9,TRBD2,TRBJ2-2,few,CASSERLAVGELFF,TGTGCCAGCAGCGAGAGACTAGCTGTCGGGGAGCTGTTTTTT
TRBV11-2,-,TRBJ2-7,once,CASSLRLGVIEQYF,TGTGCCAGCAGCTTGAGACTAGGAGTGATCGAGCAGTACTTC
TRBV25-1,TRBD2,TRBJ2-2,few,CASKSFSGRDTGELFF,TGTGCCAGCAAAAGCTTTAGCGGGAGGGACACCGGGGAGCTGTTTTTT
TRBV29-1,-,TRBJ1-2,-,CSVEDQPDASGRGGYTF,-
TRBV28,-,TRBJ2-2,once,CASSFEDRSGTGELFF,TGTGCCAGCAGTTTCGAGGACAGAAGTGGCACCGGGGAGCTGTTTTTT
TRBV4-1,TRBD2,TRBJ2-5,-,CASSQGGGRGAETQYF,TGCGCCAGCAGCCAGGGGGGCGGGCGGGGGGCGGAGACCCAGTACTTC
TRBV2,-,TRBJ2-2,-,CAIDSPTGELFF,TGTGCCATCGACTCTCCCACCGGGGAGCTGTTTTTT
TRBV4-2,-,TRBJ2-7,-,CASSQDRDRPREQYF,TGTGCCAGCAGCCAAGATCGCGACCGGCCTAGGGAGCAGTACTTC
TRBV4-1,TRBD1,TRBJ1-4,-,CASSHRGATNEKLFF,TGCGCCAGCAGCCACAGGGGGGCAACTAATGAAAAACTGTTTTTT
TRBV6-5,-,TRBJ2-7,-,CASSPGTRTGAWF,TGTGCCAGCAGTCCCGGGACTAGGACAGGGGCTTGGTTC
TRBV7-2,TRBD1,TRBJ2-7,-,CASSSQPTGGEQYF,TGTGCCAGCAGCTCCCAACCGACAGGGGGCGAGCAGTACTTC
TRBV12-5,TRBD2,TRBJ2-5,-,CASGFGTTSGQETQYF,TGTGCTAGTGGTTTCGGAACTACTAGCGGACAAGAGACCCAGTACTTC
TRBV10-1,-,TRBJ2-1,-,CASSDHRRGNRSSYNEQFF,TGCGCCAGCAGTGATCACCGACGGGGGAACAGAAGCTCCTACAATGAGCAGTTCTTC
TRBV14,TRBD2,TRBJ2-5,-,CASSQDRWTSGRLETQYF,TGTGCCAGCAGCCAAGATCGGTGGACTAGCGGGAGGTTAGAGACCCAGTACTTC